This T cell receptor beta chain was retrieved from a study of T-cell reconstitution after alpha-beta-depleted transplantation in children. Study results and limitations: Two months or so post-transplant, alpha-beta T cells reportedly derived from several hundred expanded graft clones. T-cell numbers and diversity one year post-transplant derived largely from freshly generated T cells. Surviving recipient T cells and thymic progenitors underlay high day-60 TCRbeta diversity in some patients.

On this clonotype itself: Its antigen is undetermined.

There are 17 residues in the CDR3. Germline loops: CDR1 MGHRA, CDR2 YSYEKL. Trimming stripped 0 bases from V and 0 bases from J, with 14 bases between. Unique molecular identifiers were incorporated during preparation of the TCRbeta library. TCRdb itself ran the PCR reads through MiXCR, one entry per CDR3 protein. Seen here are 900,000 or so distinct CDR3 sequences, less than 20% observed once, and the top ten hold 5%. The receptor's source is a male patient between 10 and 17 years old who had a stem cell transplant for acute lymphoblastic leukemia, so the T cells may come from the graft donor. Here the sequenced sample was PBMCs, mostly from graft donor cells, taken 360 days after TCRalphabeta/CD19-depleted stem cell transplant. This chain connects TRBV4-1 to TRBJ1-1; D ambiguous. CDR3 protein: CASSQDSSMRVNTEAFF. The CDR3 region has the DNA TGCGCCAGCAGCCAAGATTCAAGTATGAGGGTGAACACTGAAGCTTTCTTT.